This T cell receptor (beta chain) was identified in a study of shared clonotypes between healthy human individuals. The CDR3 consists of 14 residues. CDR1 SGHTS and CDR2 YDEGEE come from the germline V gene. Trimming took off 2 bases at V and 4 bases at J, with 9 bases between the two ends. The assay was immunoSEQ multiplex PCR, and TCRdb's table has in-frame clones only and misses some. This repertoire shows around 1 million clones, 76% found once; its top ten account for over 1.3%. Sample: memory CD4+ T cells sorted from blood. Subset noted: CD45RA-negative fraction. This TCR was sampled from a man aged 18 to 30 in good health. J is TRBJ2-2 and V is TRBV5-8, with a possible D match to TRBD1 (6 bases). The CDR3 bases are TGTGCCAGCAGCTTACCCAGGGGCACCGGGGAGCTGTTTTTT. This translates into CASSLPRGTGELFF. The full variable domain, in which reference TRBV5-8 and TRBJ2-2 provide the parts outside the CDR3, is EAGVTQSPTHLIKTRGQQATLRCSPISGHTSVYWYQQALGLGLQFLLWYDEGEERNRGNFPPRFSGRQFPNYSSELNVNALELEDSALYLCASSLPRGTGELFFGEGSRLTVL.